This section outlines one T cell receptor beta chain sequence together with its context. The sample is drawn from a study of T cells in localized non-small cell lung cancer. Trimming took 3 bases from V and 4 from J, leaving 15 bases between them. The CDR3 covers 15 residues. In germline, CDR1 is LNHDA, CDR2 SQIVND (reference sequence). Here immunoSEQ multiplex PCR was the method, and the copy in TCRdb shows in-frame clones only, minus some. The repertoire includes roughly 2,300 clones, approximately 26% of them detected once, and around 22% sits in the top ten. This receptor was identified in a man between 40 and 70 years old with stage II squamous cell lung carcinoma. V usage is TRBV19 and J usage is TRBJ1-2; D gene unclear. The sample consisted of normal lung tissue next to the tumor, taken before any cancer treatment. The DNA for the CDR3 is TGTGCCAGTAGTATCTCTAATGGTGAGAGCTATGGCTACACCTTC. Translated, it gives CASSISNGESYGYTF.